This T cell receptor (beta chain) is from a study of cytomegalovirus exposure and HLA in healthy donors. Study-level points and caveats: Exclusion applied to some V segments, including TRBV6-2 and TRBV6-3, as they were indistinguishable. Donors were assumed by presence/absence analyses to have roughly uniform sequencing depth.

Concerning this clone itself: The antigen remains unidentified.

Germline loops: CDR1 MNHEY, CDR2 SVGAGI. The CDR3 covers 15 residues. The germline V and J ends were trimmed by 7 bases and 4 bases, with 19 bases remaining between them. The PCR used 60 Vbeta and 13 Jbeta primers. Clones were sequenced by immunoSEQ multiplex PCR, and TCRdb holds only the in-frame ones, with some missing. The sample contains some 99,000 clones, roughly 76% of which appear only once. The sequence was obtained from a woman between 50 and 59 years old in good health and CMV-seropositive. The J gene is TRBJ1-2, the V gene TRBV6-5; D is unresolved. Sequencing was performed on PBMCs. CDR3 sequence (DNA): TGTGCCAGCATGGCGGGAACCGCTAGCCCCTATGGCTACACCTTC. This codes for CASMAGTASPYGYTF.